The following is a TCR beta chain sequence with its context. Its antigen is currently unknown. These data are taken from a study of T cells in Graves' hyperthyroidism and ophthalmopathy. Study observations and caveats: Ophthalmopathy onset followed model prediction by a median around 6.6 months.

The CDR3 totals 14 residues. Looked up from germline, CDR1 is KGHDR and CDR2 is SFDVKD. V shed 4 bases and J 1 base; nucleotides not matched to a gene: 2. Orbital computed tomography and thyroid ultrasound, together with serum TRAb and thyroxine and clinical symptoms, were used for diagnoses. RNA transcripts provided the source from which TCR beta CDR3 regions were amplified. Using the HTBI primer set, a first-round RT-PCR was run on the TCR CDR3. One entry per CDR3 protein, called by TCRdb with MiXCR from the multiplex PCR reads. The sample holds hundreds of thousands of distinct CDR3 sequences, 40% to 55% seen once.

Sequencing used peripheral blood or thyroid tissue (not recorded which). The V gene is TRBV24-1, the J gene TRBJ1-2, with 7 bases identical to TRBD1. This receptor was obtained from an adult man with Graves' disease, either hyperthyroidism or ophthalmopathy (not recorded which). Here the CDR3 DNA reads TGTGCCACCAGTGAGACAGGGCTTAACTATGGCTACACCTTC. Its protein is CATSETGLNYGYTF.